These T cell receptor beta chains were read from a single sample in a study of blood T cell repertoires in COVID-19. Here immunoSEQ multiplex PCR was the method, and the copy in TCRdb shows in-frame clones only, minus some. The sample lists about 44,000 clones, around 80% occurring once. The specimen was peripheral blood. These receptors were taken from a human donor in a cohort sampled during active COVID-19. Both conserved end residues are part of each CDR3. D genes are given only for firm matches. Size is omitted from some rows. Given values are once, few, many or a class for expanded clones.

D gene	clone size	V gene	CDR3 length	J gene	CDR3 protein	CDR3 DNA
.	large	TRBV19	13	TRBJ1-5	CASSRVSYQPQHF	TGTGCCAGTAGCAGGGTGAGCTATCAGCCCCAGCATTTT
TRBD2	.	TRBV4-1	16	TRBJ2-3	CASSQDWEGSTDTQYF	TGCGCCAGCAGCCAAGACTGGGAGGGGAGCACAGATACGCAGTATTTT
TRBD2	.	TRBV18	17	TRBJ2-6	CASSPPSGGDGANVLTF	TGTGCCAGCTCACCGCCTAGCGGGGGAGACGGGGCCAACGTCCTGACTTTC
.	.	TRBV6-5	14	TRBJ1-5	CASNNRDSNQPQHF	TGTGCCAGCAACAACAGGGATAGCAATCAGCCCCAGCATTTT
.	.	TRBV3-1/TRBV3-2	14	TRBJ1-1	CASSGDLANTEAFF	TGTGCCAGCAGTGGGGACTTAGCGAACACTGAAGCTTTCTTT
.	.	TRBV11-3	15	TRBJ1-1	CASSLGRGLNTEAFF	TGTGCCAGCAGCTTAGGACGCGGTTTGAACACTGAAGCTTTCTTT
.	.	TRBV18	13	TRBJ1-3	CASSPGQGNTIYF	TGTGCCAGCTCCCCAGGACAGGGAAACACCATATATTTT
.	.	TRBV11-2	10	TRBJ1-1	CASRGKKAFF	TGTGCCAGCAGGGGCAAAAAAGCTTTCTTT
.	.	TRBV4-2	13	TRBJ1-1	CASSHLGDTEAFF	TGTGCCAGCAGCCACCTCGGGGACACTGAAGCTTTCTTT
.	.	TRBV2	14	TRBJ1-1	CASSGRVTNTEAFF	TGTGCCAGCAGTGGTCGAGTGACTAACACTGAAGCTTTCTTT
TRBD1	.	TRBV5-6	16	TRBJ1-2	CASSLDRMKGFGGYTF	TGTGCCAGCAGCCTGGACAGGATGAAGGGGTTCGGTGGCTACACCTTC
TRBD1	.	TRBV5-5	15	TRBJ2-1	CASSLGGQGEDEQFF	TGTGCCAGCAGCTTGGGGGGACAGGGGGAAGATGAGCAGTTCTTC
.	once	TRBV6-5	16	TRBJ2-2	CASSYQGRGDTGELFF	TGTGCCAGCAGTTACCAGGGGCGAGGTGACACCGGGGAGCTGTTTTTT
TRBD1	.	TRBV7-9	16	TRBJ2-3	CASSLPAGGGPDTQYF	TGTGCCAGCAGCCTCCCGGCAGGGGGTGGGCCAGATACGCAGTATTTT
TRBD2	.	TRBV10-3	14	TRBJ2-7	CAISISGGSYEQYF	TGTGCCATCAGTATTAGCGGGGGGTCCTACGAGCAGTACTTC
TRBD2	.	TRBV18	18	TRBJ2-6	CASSPSSGGISGANVLTF	TGTGCCAGCTCACCATCGAGCGGGGGAATCTCTGGGGCCAACGTCCTGACTTTC
TRBD1	.	TRBV5-1	14	TRBJ1-1	CASRPRGRKTEAFF	TGCGCCAGCCGCCCCAGGGGGCGAAAAACTGAAGCTTTCTTT
TRBD1	few	TRBV27	14	TRBJ1-6	CASSLYRGNSPLHF	TGTGCCAGCAGTTTATACAGGGGTAATTCACCCCTCCACTTT
.	.	TRBV11-2	15	TRBJ2-2	CASSSPSTVTGELFF	TGTGCCAGCAGCTCCCCTTCGACTGTCACCGGGGAGCTGTTTTTT
TRBD1	.	TRBV10-3	17	TRBJ1-1	CAISEITDRGLNTEAFF	TGTGCCATCAGTGAGATTACCGACAGGGGGCTTAACACTGAAGCTTTCTTT
.	.	TRBV5-1	13	TRBJ1-1	CASKKAENTEAFF	TGCGCCAGCAAAAAGGCGGAGAACACTGAAGCTTTCTTT
.	.	TRBV6-1	16	TRBJ1-4	CASSERRSGLSEKLFF	TGTGCCAGCAGTGAACGTAGGTCAGGGTTGAGTGAAAAACTGTTTTTT
TRBD1	.	TRBV4-2	13	TRBJ1-2	CASSQGQNYGYTF	TGTGCCAGCAGCCAGGGACAGAACTATGGCTACACCTTC
.	.	TRBV12-3/TRBV12-4	13	TRBJ2-3	CASSLFSQDTQYF	TGTGCCAGCAGTTTGTTTAGCCAAGATACGCAGTATTTT
TRBD1	.	TRBV11-1	15	TRBJ2-1	CASSLSQGASNEQFF	TGTGCCAGCAGCTTATCGCAGGGGGCGTCAAATGAGCAGTTCTTC
.	.	TRBV14	14	TRBJ2-1	CASSQVASAGEQFF	TGTGCCAGCAGCCAAGTTGCCAGCGCGGGTGAGCAGTTCTTC
TRBD2	.	TRBV9	17	TRBJ2-5	CASSVGPSGGAVETQYF	TGTGCCAGCAGCGTAGGCCCTAGCGGGGGGGCCGTAGAGACCCAGTACTTC
TRBD1	.	TRBV2	15	TRBJ1-5	CASSRDRGGNQPQHF	TGTGCCAGCAGCCGGGACAGGGGGGGAAATCAGCCCCAGCATTTT
.	.	TRBV6-4	15	TRBJ1-5	CASRYRERGNQPQHF	TGTGCCAGCAGATACAGGGAAAGAGGCAATCAGCCCCAGCATTTT
TRBD2	once	TRBV5-1	14	TRBJ2-1	CASSRGGASNEQFF	TGCGCCAGCAGCCGGGGGGGAGCATCAAATGAGCAGTTCTTC
.	.	TRBV28	15	TRBJ2-4	CASRVEGVAKNIQYF	TGTGCCAGCAGGGTAGAGGGGGTAGCCAAAAACATTCAGTACTTC
.	.	TRBV7-6	13	TRBJ1-1	CASSLSGNTEAFF	TGTGCCAGCAGCTTATCGGGGAACACTGAAGCTTTCTTT
.	.	TRBV6-5	15	TRBJ1-5	CASSYSAGSNQPQHF	TGTGCCAGCAGTTACTCAGCAGGTAGCAATCAGCCCCAGCATTTT
TRBD2	once	TRBV9	17	TRBJ2-3	CASSGYHGTSGVDTQYF	TGTGCCAGCAGCGGGTACCATGGGACTAGCGGGGTAGATACGCAGTATTTT
.	.	TRBV7-2	15	TRBJ2-5	CASSSSPTRVETQYF	TGTGCCAGCAGCTCCAGCCCAACTAGGGTAGAGACCCAGTACTTC
.	.	TRBV5-5	15	TRBJ1-3	CASSLSVQGANTIYF	TGTGCCAGCAGCTTGTCGGTACAAGGGGCAAACACCATATATTTT
.	.	TRBV6-5	14	TRBJ1-1	CASTPTPTYTEAFF	TGTGCCAGCACCCCGACACCTACCTACACTGAAGCTTTCTTT
.	.	TRBV5-1	17	TRBJ2-2	CASSLGPRDGGTGELFF	TGCGCCAGCAGCTTGGGGCCTCGGGACGGGGGCACCGGGGAGCTGTTTTTT
TRBD2	.	TRBV28	15	TRBJ2-3	CASSLSGAGYDTQYF	TGTGCCAGCAGTTTATCGGGAGCGGGGTATGATACGCAGTATTTT
TRBD2	.	TRBV5-1	16	TRBJ2-1	CASSPGVVERGLARFF	TGCGCCAGCAGCCCCGGGGTAGTTGAGCGGGGGCTAGCTCGGTTCTTC
TRBD1	.	TRBV13	18	TRBJ2-1	CASSFNRDRLSSYNEQFF	TGTGCCAGCAGCTTCAACCGGGACAGGCTGAGCTCCTACAATGAGCAGTTCTTC